This entry lists 6 T cell receptor beta chains sequenced from one sample in a study of CD8 T cells in ankylosing spondylitis. These receptors lack a known antigen. TCRdb used MiXCR to reprocess the 5' RACE reads, holding one entry per CDR3 protein. The repertoire includes a few hundred thousand distinct CDR3 sequences, roughly 15% of them detected once, and 0.95% to 1.1% sits in the top ten. Study-wide findings and caveats: Blood from ankylosing spondylitis patients appeared to carry a characteristic roughly 8-variant TCR beta motif.

The sample consisted of blood, either unsorted or a sorted T cell fraction (not recorded which). The receptors were gathered from a male donor with ankylosing spondylitis.

The gene calls are TRBV6-5 and TRBJ1-5; D might be TRBD1 (5 bases). Germline CDR1 is MNHEY and CDR2 is SVGAGI. The CDR3 spans 15 residues. With 2 bases removed from V and 2 bases from J, the gap between germline ends came to 10 bases. CDR3 region: CASSYGGEGNQPQHF. In DNA form, the CDR3 reads TGTGCCAGCAGTTACGGAGGGGAGGGCAATCAGCCCCAGCATTTT.

The rearrangement uses TRBV6-1 and TRBJ2-7, with D uncertain. Germline CDR1 MNHNS, CDR2 SASEGT. The CDR3 loop spans 13 amino acids. V was cut by 7 bases and J by 1 base, with 11 bases left in between. CDR3 in amino acids: CASTKDGSYEQYF. The CDR3 coding sequence is TGTGCCAGCACCAAGGACGGATCCTACGAGCAGTACTTC.

The chain uses TRBV4-3 and TRBJ2-7, with 7 bases identical to TRBD2. The length of the CDR3 is 16 residues. The junction had 15 bases not matched to a gene; V was cut back by 4 bases and J by 6 bases. Germline V lookup: CDR1 LGHNA, CDR2 YSLEER. Here the CDR3 reads CASSRTEAATGGEQYF. The CDR3 nucleotides are TGCGCCAGCAGCCGTACCGAGGCGGCCACGGGGGGCGAGCAGTACTTC.

This clonotype was recorded only once. The rearrangement links TRBV5-1 to TRBJ2-7; possible D gene TRBD1, 5 bases. V dropped 5 bases and J dropped 2 bases, with 11 bases sitting between them. The CDR3 consists of 13 residues. Germline CDR1 and CDR2: SGHRS and YFSETQ. CDR3 in amino acids: CASRPDSPYEQYF. As DNA, the CDR3 is TGCGCCAGCAGACCCGACAGTCCCTACGAGCAGTACTTC.

In its sample, this clonotype was seen a few times. The chain has TRBV5-1 and TRBJ2-5; a possible D gene is TRBD1 (5 bases). Germline V lookup: CDR1 SGHRS, CDR2 YFSETQ. The germline V and J ends were trimmed by 4 bases and 5 bases, with 15 bases remaining between them. The CDR3 consists of 14 residues. CDR3 nucleotides: TGCGCCAGCAGCGGGGCATCGGGCCAGGAGACCCAGTACTTC. The encoded protein is CASSGASGQETQYF.

This clonotype was detected many times. The chain joins TRBV12-3 or TRBV12-4 to TRBJ2-1; 7 bases map to TRBD1. Germline trimming cut 3 bases from V and 4 bases from J; bases unmatched to any gene: 9. This CDR3 has 16 residues. This CDR3 is CASSFWGQKGYNEQFF. The CDR3 region has the DNA TGTGCCAGCAGTTTTTGGGGACAGAAGGGTTACAATGAGCAGTTCTTC.